Described below is a single T cell receptor (beta chain) sequence and its context. The CDR3 has 15 amino acids. With V trimmed by 0 bases and J by 3 bases, 4 bases remained unmatched. The germline V gene has CDR1 MNHEY and CDR2 SVGAGI. This sample is part of a study of control samples from healthy donors and cancer patients. TCRdb keeps only in-frame clones here, not all; method: immunoSEQ multiplex PCR. The sample lists 35,000 to 50,000 clones, over 75% seen once, with more than 8.5% in the top ten. Sequencing used PBMCs. The chain combines TRBV6-5 with TRBJ1-1; 7 bases agree with TRBD1. The TCR originated in a woman aged 60-75 years with lung cancer. CDR3 in DNA: TGTGCCAGCAGTTACTCGGTGCAGGGGGACACTGAAGCTTTCTTT. It yields the protein CASSYSVQGDTEAFF.